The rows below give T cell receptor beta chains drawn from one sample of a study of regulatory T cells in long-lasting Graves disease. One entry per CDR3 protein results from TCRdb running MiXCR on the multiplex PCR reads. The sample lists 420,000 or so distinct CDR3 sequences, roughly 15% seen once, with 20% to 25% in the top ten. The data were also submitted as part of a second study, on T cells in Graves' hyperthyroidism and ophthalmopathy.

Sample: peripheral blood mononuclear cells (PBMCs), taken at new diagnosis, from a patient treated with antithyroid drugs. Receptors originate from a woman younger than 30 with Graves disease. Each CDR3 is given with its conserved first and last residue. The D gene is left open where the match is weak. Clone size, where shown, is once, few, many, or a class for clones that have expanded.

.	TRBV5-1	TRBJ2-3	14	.	CASSLDSNTDTQYF	TGCGCCAGCAGCCTTGACTCAAACACAGATACGCAGTATTTT
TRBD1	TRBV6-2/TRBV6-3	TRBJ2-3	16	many	CASSYGGQGLTDTQYF	TGTGCCAGCAGTTACGGAGGACAGGGTTTAACAGATACGCAGTATTTT
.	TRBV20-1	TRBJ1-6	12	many	CSPLKGDSPLHF	TGCAGTCCGCTAAAGGGGGATTCACCCCTCCACTTT
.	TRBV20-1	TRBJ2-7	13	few	CSASGDDSYEQYF	TGCAGTGCTAGTGGTGACGATTCCTACGAGCAGTACTTC
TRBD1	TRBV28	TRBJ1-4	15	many	CASSSPGGAYEKLFF	TGTGCCAGCAGTTCCCCAGGGGGCGCGTATGAAAAACTGTTTTTT
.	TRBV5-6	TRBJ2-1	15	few	CASSLDRALLNEQFF	TGTGCCAGCAGCTTGGACAGGGCCCTACTCAATGAGCAGTTCTTC
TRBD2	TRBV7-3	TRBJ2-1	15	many	CASSLLAGANNEQFF	TGTGCCAGCAGCTTGCTAGCGGGAGCCAACAATGAGCAGTTCTTC
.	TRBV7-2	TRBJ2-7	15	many	CASRIGGGTSREQYF	TGTGCCAGCAGGATAGGGGGTGGCACCTCGAGGGAGCAGTACTTC
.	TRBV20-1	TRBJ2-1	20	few	CSARNAPGQLASYSYNEQFF	TGCAGTGCTAGAAACGCTCCCGGACAGTTAGCGTCCTATTCCTACAATGAGCAGTTCTTC
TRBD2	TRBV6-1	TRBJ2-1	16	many	CASSESVAGKYNEQFF	TGTGCCAGCAGCGAATCCGTAGCGGGAAAATACAATGAGCAGTTCTTC
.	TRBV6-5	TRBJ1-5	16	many	CASSFPTSDPNQPQHF	TGTGCCAGCAGTTTTCCGACGAGTGACCCTAATCAGCCCCAGCATTTT